This T cell receptor beta chain was sequenced during a study of blood T cell repertoires in COVID-19 (dated by TCRdb to the early 2020s). At the level of the whole study: Samples covering the acute and convalescent phases of COVID-19 were provided by collaborators in the United States, Italy and Spain. The prospective study material was composed of cDNA or gDNA derived from T cells, B-cell-depleted T cells, or PBMCs. Subjects who had been exposed to COVID-19, were actively infected with it, or had recovered from it provided the deeply sampled blood TCRbeta repertoires that made up the dataset. The repertoires were released in a freely available public database intended as a resource for research on the immune response to SARS-CoV-2. Samples were obtained from the ongoing ImmuneRACE study (first 160 participants) and from 1,200 or so subjects provided by 6 global collaborators. A de-identified subject ID, COVID-19 status, age in years and sex were almost always included in the sample metadata. HLA class I and class II types, where available, came from metadata supplied by the sample provider rather than from assay-based typing. General findings and caveats noted by the study authors: The amount of clinical and demographic metadata varied by source and participant and was provided uncurated.

In Seattle, one collaborating source enrolled patients while the infection was active and tracked those patients longitudinally over the course of disease. Whole blood was collected in K2EDTA tubes by collaborating institutions according to the institutions' own protocols. For TCRbeta analysis, collaborators shipped samples as frozen whole blood, isolated PBMCs, or DNA extracted from either of those sample types. TCRbeta CDR3 regions were amplified from genomic DNA by means of the immunoSEQ Assay, a bias-controlled multiplex PCR. In the authors' own workflow: Within the assay, amplification of reference gene primers was used to estimate how many nucleated cells each sample contained. Sequence reads were collapsed and filtered to measure the absolute abundance of every unique TCRbeta CDR3 rearrangement. For each sample, productive Simpson clonality was calculated as the square root of Simpson's diversity index over productive rearrangements. TCRdb limited this immuneACCESS table to in-frame rearrangements with V and J called. A share of clones is missing; checked studies link under half to unresolved V genes, and the rest is unexplained. V, J and clone size reflect that table, while D and trimming were determined from the DNA. The sample table lists some 220,000 clones, roughly 85% of them with a count of one. Of the sample, about 2.5% falls within the top ten clones.

Details on this clone: Its specific antigen is unknown. It has no much larger one-base neighbor in the sample; base qualities were not kept.

CDR1 and CDR2 (SGDLS, YYNGEE) derive from the germline V gene. The CDR3 contains 21 residues, cysteine and phenylalanine counted. Here the CDR3 DNA is all that survives: 63 bases in frame from base 1. Trimming at the junction amounts to 0 bases on V and 0 bases on J, and the germline ends lie 25 bases apart. This sequence uses TRBV9 and TRBJ2-1; the D segment could be TRBD2, given 6 matching bases. Sequences were obtained from peripheral blood. This sequence originates from a woman aged 65 to 85 with COVID-19, enrolled during active disease. The CDR3 loop reads CASSVGQWAGPLQSSYNEQFF. DNA sequence: TGTGCCAGCAGCGTAGGTCAGTGGGCGGGACCCCTCCAGAGCTCCTACAATGAGCAGTTCTTC.